This T cell receptor beta chain was sequenced for a study of shared clonotypes between healthy human individuals. Regarding this clone: Its antigen is not identified. A much larger clonotype is one base distant, so this may be a read error.

V lost 4 bases, J lost 6 bases, and 12 bases lay in between. Germline CDR1 and CDR2: GTSNPN and SVGIG (reference sequence). This CDR3 region has 13 residues. Clones were sequenced by immunoSEQ multiplex PCR, and TCRdb holds only the in-frame ones, with some missing. The repertoire holds around 2,000,000 clones, around 95% seen once, with 0.13% in the top ten. Notes on the study in general: It was the few donors that limited the genetic and exposure-history diversity represented.

The TCR sequence derives from a man between 18 and 35 years old in good health. Material for sequencing was naive CD4+ T cells sorted from blood. The subset denotes: CD45RA+ positively selected. The rearrangement joins TRBV30 to TRBJ2-2; no clear D gene. The CDR3 spells CAWNVVSSGELFF. For the CDR3, the DNA is TGTGCCTGGAATGTAGTGAGTTCCGGGGAGCTGTTTTTT.